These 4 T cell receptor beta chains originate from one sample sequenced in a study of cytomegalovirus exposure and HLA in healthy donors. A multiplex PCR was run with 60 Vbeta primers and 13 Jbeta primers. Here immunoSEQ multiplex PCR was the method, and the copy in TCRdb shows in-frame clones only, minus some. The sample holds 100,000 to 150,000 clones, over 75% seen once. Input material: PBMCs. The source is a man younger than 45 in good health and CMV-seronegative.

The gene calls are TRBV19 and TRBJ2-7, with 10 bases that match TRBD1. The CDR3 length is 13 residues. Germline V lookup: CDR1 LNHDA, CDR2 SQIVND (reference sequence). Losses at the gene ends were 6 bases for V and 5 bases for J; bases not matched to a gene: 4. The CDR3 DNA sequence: TGTGCCAGTAGGACAGGGGGCGGCGACGAGCAGTACTTC. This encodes CASRTGGGDEQYF.

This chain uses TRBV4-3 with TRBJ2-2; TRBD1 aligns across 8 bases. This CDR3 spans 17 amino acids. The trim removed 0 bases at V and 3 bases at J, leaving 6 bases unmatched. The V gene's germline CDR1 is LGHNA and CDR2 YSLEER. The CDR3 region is CASSQDYTGGYTGELFF. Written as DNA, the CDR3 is TGCGCCAGCAGCCAAGATTATACAGGGGGGTACACCGGGGAGCTGTTTTTT.

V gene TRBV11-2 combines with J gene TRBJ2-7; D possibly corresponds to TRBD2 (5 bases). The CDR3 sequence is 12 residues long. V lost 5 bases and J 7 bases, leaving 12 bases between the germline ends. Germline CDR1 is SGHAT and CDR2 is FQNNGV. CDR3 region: CASSPSIGEQYF. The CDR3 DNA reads TGTGCCAGCAGCCCTAGCATCGGGGAGCAGTACTTC.

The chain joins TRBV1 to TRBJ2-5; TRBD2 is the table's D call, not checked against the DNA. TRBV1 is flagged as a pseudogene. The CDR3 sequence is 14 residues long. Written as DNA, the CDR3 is TGCACCAGCAGTCGCGAGGAGACCCCTAGGACCCAGTACTTC. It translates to CTSSREETPRTQYF.